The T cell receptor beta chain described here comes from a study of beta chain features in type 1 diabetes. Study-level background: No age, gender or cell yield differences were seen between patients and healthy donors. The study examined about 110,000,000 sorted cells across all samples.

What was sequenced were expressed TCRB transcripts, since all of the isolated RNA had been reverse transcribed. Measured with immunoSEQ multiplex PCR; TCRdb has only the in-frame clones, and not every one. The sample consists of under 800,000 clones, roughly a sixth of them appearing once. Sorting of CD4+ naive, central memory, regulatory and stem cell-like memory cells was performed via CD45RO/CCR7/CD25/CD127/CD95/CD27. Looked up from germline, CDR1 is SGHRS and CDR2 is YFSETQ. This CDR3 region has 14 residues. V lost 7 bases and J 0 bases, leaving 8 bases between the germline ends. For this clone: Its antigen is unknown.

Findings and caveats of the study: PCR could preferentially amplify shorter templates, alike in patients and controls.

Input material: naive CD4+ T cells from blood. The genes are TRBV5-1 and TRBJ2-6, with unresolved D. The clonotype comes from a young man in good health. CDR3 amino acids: CASSGFSGANVLTF. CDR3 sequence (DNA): TGCGCCAGCTCCGGGTTCTCTGGGGCCAACGTCCTGACTTTC. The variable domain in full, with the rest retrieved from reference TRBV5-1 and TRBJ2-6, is KAGVTQTPRYLIKTRGQQVTLSCSPISGHRSVSWYQQTPGQGLQFLFEYFSETQRNKGNFPGRFSGRQFSNSRSEMNVSTLELGDSALYLCASSGFSGANVLTFGAGSRLTVL.